One sample yielded the 3 T cell receptor beta chains listed below, sequenced in a study of T cell changes during pregnancy in multiple sclerosis. Produced via immunoSEQ multiplex PCR; TCRdb's table is partial and in-frame only. The data contain roughly 39,000 clones, 92% of them seen just once; the ten biggest clones take up 0.75% to 0.85%. Here the sequenced sample was CD4+ T cells from peripheral blood mononuclear cells, taken before pregnancy. These receptors originate from a female donor with multiple sclerosis, enrolled in a pregnancy study.

The V gene is TRBV7-9, the J gene TRBJ1-4; TRBD1 matches 7 bases. Losses at the gene ends were 5 bases for V and 8 bases for J; bases not matched to a gene: 8. CDR1 is SEHNR and CDR2 is FQNEAQ in the germline V gene (reference sequence). This CDR3 spans 14 amino acids. The CDR3 coding sequence is TGTGCCAGCAGCCAAGGACAGGTGGGGGAAAAACTGTTTTTT. Amino acids: CASSQGQVGEKLFF.

The chain employs TRBV4-3 and TRBJ2-6, with TRBD1 as a possible D gene (5 bases). The V end lost 0 bases, the J end lost 2 bases, and 11 bases lay between the germline ends. CDR3 length equals 17 residues. Per germline, CDR1 LGHNA and CDR2 YSLEER. This chain's CDR3 is CASSQDLIGAGANVLTF. Written as DNA, the CDR3 is TGCGCCAGCAGCCAAGATTTAATAGGGGCTGGGGCCAACGTCCTGACTTTC.

This clone turned up a few times. This chain uses TRBV25-1 with TRBJ1-1; D uncertain. The V gene's germline CDR1 is MGHDK and CDR2 SYGVNS. The CDR3 runs to 13 residues. V lost 5 bases, J lost 3 bases, and 10 bases lay in between. The CDR3 DNA reads TGTGCCAGCAGTCTTACTGAGTACACTGAAGCTTTCTTT. It yields the protein CASSLTEYTEAFF.